This TCR beta chain appears in the sequencing data of a study of neoadjuvant nivolumab and ipilimumab in lung cancer. In the study overall: The combination arm added day-1 ipilimumab 1 mg/kg to nivolumab 3 mg/kg on days 1, 15, 29. Whole-study results and caveats: Resected-tumor TCR richness correlated positively with pretherapy blood richness. Only two of four nivolumab-treated tumors gained richness and clonality by surgery. TCR sequencing covered a small number of samples.

Trimming took off 2 bases at V and 4 bases at J, with 8 bases between the two ends. Germline V CDR1 and CDR2: ENHRY, SYGVKD. This CDR3 contains 13 residues. The table came from immunoSEQ multiplex PCR; TCRdb's copy has only in-frame clones and leaves some out. The sample lists about 38,000 clones, roughly nine tenths occurring once. In the case of this clone: Its antigen is still unknown.

This clonotype originated in an adult with non-small cell lung cancer. The chain has TRBV10-3 and TRBJ1-1; D possibly corresponds to TRBD1 (5 bases). The source was peripheral blood, collected before neoadjuvant nivolumab, alone or with ipilimumab. CDR3 sequence: CAISEADSTEAFF. CDR3 coding DNA: TGTGCCATCAGTGAGGCTGACAGCACTGAAGCTTTCTTT.